Listed below are T cell receptor beta chains from one sample, sequenced in a study of human T cells and chemical hapten exposure. TCRdb itself ran the RACE reads through MiXCR, one entry per CDR3 protein. The sample records around 330,000 distinct CDR3 sequences, around 5% being singletons. The material sequenced was whole blood, taken in connection with sensitization to the hapten diphenylcyclopropenone (DPC). These receptors all stem from a woman between 18 and 29 years old with alopecia areata. Some clones in this sample may be carry-over from other donors' samples. Both conserved end residues are part of each CDR3. D genes are given only for firm matches. Not every row has a clone size; where given, it reads once, few, many or a size class.

V	size	D	J	DNA	CDR3
TRBV7-9	many	TRBD1	TRBJ2-1	TGTGCCAGCAGCCCGGGACAGACCTCCTACAATGAGCAGTTCTTC	CASSPGQTSYNEQFF
TRBV6-5	once	.	TRBJ2-7	TGTGCCAGCAGTTACCAAAGGGGCTACGAGCAGTACTTC	CASSYQRGYEQYF
TRBV12-3/TRBV12-4	.	.	TRBJ1-2	TGTGCCAGCAGCCCCCCGGCCCCAGTTTCCTACACCTTC	CASSPPAPVSYTF
TRBV29-1	few	TRBD1	TRBJ1-2	TGCAGCGTTGGGACAGGGAGGGGCTACACCTTC	CSVGTGRGYTF
TRBV11-2	.	TRBD2	TRBJ2-1	TGTGCCAGCAGCTTAGATATCCTAGCGGGGGGCGAGCAGTTCTTC	CASSLDILAGGEQFF
TRBV10-3	.	TRBD1	TRBJ2-7	TGTGCCATCAGCTCCGGGACAGGACGACTTGAGCAGTACTTC	CAISSGTGRLEQYF
TRBV7-9	many	.	TRBJ2-7	TGTGCCAGCAGCCCGGACAGATCTCTGGAGCAGTACTTC	CASSPDRSLEQYF
TRBV12-3/TRBV12-4	few	.	TRBJ2-1	TGTGCCAGCAGTTTAACCAGGCTGGGTCAGTTCTTC	CASSLTRLGQFF
TRBV6-4	few	.	TRBJ2-7	TGTGCCAGCAGTGACTCGAACTGTTACGAGCAGTACTTC	CASSDSNCYEQYF
TRBV6-6	.	.	TRBJ2-3	TGTGCCAGCAGTTACAGGGGCCTACCTCTCTCTAGCACAGATACGCAGTATTTT	CASSYRGLPLSSTDTQYF
TRBV6-6	.	TRBD1	TRBJ1-1	TGTGCCAGCAGTGGGACAGGGACTAACACTGAAGCTTTCTTT	CASSGTGTNTEAFF
TRBV18	.	.	TRBJ1-4	TGTGCCAGCTCACGGAGCCAGGGACCTAATGAAAAACTGTTTTTT	CASSRSQGPNEKLFF
TRBV25-1	.	.	TRBJ2-3	TGTGCCAGCAGTGAAGGGGTTGCGGGCGGGCTTGATACGCAGTATTTT	CASSEGVAGGLDTQYF
TRBV27	few	.	TRBJ1-2	TGTGCCAGCAGGAGAGGTGGGGCGGGTGGAAACTATGGCTACACCTTC	CASRRGGAGGNYGYTF
TRBV11-2	.	TRBD1	TRBJ2-3	TGTGCCAGCAGCTTAGATATGACAGGGGATACGCAGTATTTT	CASSLDMTGDTQYF
TRBV6-2/TRBV6-3	few	.	TRBJ1-5	TGTGCCAGCAGTTACACGTTTAGCAATCAGCCCCAGCATTTT	CASSYTFSNQPQHF
TRBV5-1	many	.	TRBJ1-2	TGCGCCAGCAGCTTGGGGAGTTACTATGGCTACACCTTC	CASSLGSYYGYTF
TRBV12-3/TRBV12-4	few	.	TRBJ1-6	TGTGCCAGCAGTTTAGTAGGTCTGGGCAATTCACCCCTCCACTTT	CASSLVGLGNSPLHF
TRBV7-9	few	.	TRBJ2-7	TGTGCCAGCAGTTATTTCACAGGGCCAGCCTACGAGCAGTACTTC	CASSYFTGPAYEQYF
TRBV12-5	many	.	TRBJ1-1	TGTGCTAGTGGTTTTCGGACTGAAGCTTTCTTT	CASGFRTEAFF
TRBV3-1	.	.	TRBJ1-5	TGTGCCAGCAGCCAAAGGGATAGCAATCAGCCCCAGCATTTT	CASSQRDSNQPQHF
TRBV20-1	few	.	TRBJ1-5	TGCAGTGCTAGAGATGGGGTCCCCGGGAGCAATCAGCCCCAGCATTTT	CSARDGVPGSNQPQHF
TRBV4-2	many	TRBD2	TRBJ2-3	TGTGCCAGCAGCCAAGAGAGCGGGGGGGGCACAGATACGCAGTATTTT	CASSQESGGGTDTQYF
TRBV6-2/TRBV6-3	many	.	TRBJ2-3	TGTGCCAGCAGTTACTCGCCAGATACGCAGTATTTT	CASSYSPDTQYF
TRBV29-1	many	.	TRBJ1-1	TGCAGCGTTTTTGACAGGACGAACACTGAAGCTTTCTTT	CSVFDRTNTEAFF
TRBV6-5	.	TRBD2	TRBJ2-3	TGTGCCAGCAGTTACTTGGCTAGCGGGGGAGATACGCAGTATTTT	CASSYLASGGDTQYF
TRBV7-6	many	.	TRBJ2-3	TGTGCCAGCAGCACAGGATACTTGAGCACAGATACGCAGTATTTT	CASSTGYLSTDTQYF
TRBV20-1	.	TRBD1	TRBJ1-1	TGCAGTGCTAGAAGAAGGGACAGTCTCACCCTTGGGGCTGAAGCTTTCTTT	CSARRRDSLTLGAEAFF
TRBV5-1	.	.	TRBJ1-6	TGCGCCAGCAAAGACCTCCTTTCGGGTAATTCACCCCTCCACTTT	CASKDLLSGNSPLHF
TRBV9	many	.	TRBJ2-3	TGTGCCAGCAGTTACGAAGCGTCCAACACGGCAGATACGCAGTATTTT	CASSYEASNTADTQYF
TRBV7-2	many	.	TRBJ1-1	TGTGCCAGCAGCTTAAGTGCCGGGAGGGGGACTGAAGCTTTCTTT	CASSLSAGRGTEAFF
TRBV29-1	few	.	TRBJ2-1	TGCAGCGTTGACGGCCTAGCAACCTACAATGAGCAGTTCTTC	CSVDGLATYNEQFF
TRBV10-3	.	TRBD2	TRBJ2-3	TGTGCCATCGCTGAAAGGAAGGGAGGGGAGGATACGCAGTATTTT	CAIAERKGGEDTQYF
TRBV11-2	many	.	TRBJ1-6	TGTGCCAGCAGCTTAGACACGGCCTTGCCCCTCCACTTT	CASSLDTALPLHF
TRBV20-1	many	.	TRBJ1-3	TGCAGTGCCCGGAGTTCCTCTGGAAACACCATATATTTT	CSARSSSGNTIYF
TRBV6-1	.	.	TRBJ2-3	TGTGCCAGCGGGCGTGTTTTAGGCCCCCATACGCAGTATTTT	CASGRVLGPHTQYF
TRBV7-2	many	TRBD2	TRBJ2-5	TGTGCCAGCAGCTTAGGGCTAGCGGGGGGGCCGCGAGAGACCCAGTACTTC	CASSLGLAGGPRETQYF